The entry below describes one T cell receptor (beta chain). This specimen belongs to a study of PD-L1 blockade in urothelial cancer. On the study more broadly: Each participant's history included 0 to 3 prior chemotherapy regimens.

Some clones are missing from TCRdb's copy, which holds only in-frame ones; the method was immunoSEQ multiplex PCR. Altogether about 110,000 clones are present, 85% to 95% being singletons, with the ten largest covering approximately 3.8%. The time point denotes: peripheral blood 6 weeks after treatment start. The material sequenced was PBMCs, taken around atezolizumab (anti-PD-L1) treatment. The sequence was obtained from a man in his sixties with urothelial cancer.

The CDR3 protein is CASSGEGSGAGGLNQPQHF. The CDR3 DNA reads as TGTGCCAGCAGTGGCGAAGGATCGGGGGCGGGGGGTCTTAATCAGCCCCAGCATTTT. The chain links TRBV2 to TRBJ1-5; D is possibly TRBD1 (6 bases). Trimming left V 4 bases short and J 4 bases short, with 26 bases between. CDR3 length: 19 residues. CDR1 and CDR2 (germline): SNHLY, FYNNEI.